The table lists the clone carrying this T cell receptor beta chain with a count of one. Trimming took 1 base from V and 6 from J, leaving 13 bases between them. This CDR3 spans 14 amino acids. Per germline, CDR1 SGHRS and CDR2 YFSETQ. These data come from a study of control samples from healthy donors and cancer patients. Sequenced by immunoSEQ multiplex PCR; TCRdb stores in-frame clones only, minus some. The sample lists 150,000 to 200,000 clones, over 85% occurring once. The sequencing input was blood. V is TRBV5-1 and J is TRBJ1-1; D is ambiguous. The source is a young man in good health. The CDR3 sequence is CASSLSVGSSEAFF. The CDR3 coding sequence is TGCGCCAGCAGCTTGAGTGTCGGGAGTTCTGAAGCTTTCTTT.